These 25 T cell receptor beta chains share one sample of origin, sequenced in a study of Ad26.COV2.S vaccination and SARS-CoV-2 variants. Data came from immunoSEQ multiplex PCR; TCRdb stores just in-frame clones and leaves some out. The table lists approximately 350,000 clones, around 86% of them singletons, with 3.4% in the top ten. As to treatment: roughly 19 received Ad26.COV2.S at low or high dose, single or two shots; about 5 received placebo; per-sample allocation not given. The investigators took samples on day 63 after the first vaccine or placebo injection. Sequenced material: peripheral blood, taken in a trial of Ad26.COV2.S vaccine versus placebo. The source is a person between 18 and 65 years old who received the Ad26.COV2.S COVID-19 vaccine or a placebo.

The V call is TRBV5-1, the J call TRBJ1-2; D is possibly TRBD1 (6 bases). The CDR3 is 15 amino acids. Trimming took 1 base from V and 8 from J, leaving 18 bases between them. In germline, CDR1 is SGHRS, CDR2 YFSETQ. CDR3 in amino acids: CASSLRQDQSYGYTF. DNA of the CDR3: TGCGCCAGCAGCTTGCGACAGGACCAATCTTACGGCTACACCTTC.

The V gene is TRBV5-1, the J gene TRBJ2-3, with 7 positions matching TRBD1. Germline assignment: CDR1 SGHRS and CDR2 YFSETQ. V shed 4 bases and J 6 bases; nucleotides not matched to a gene: 2. This CDR3 is built from 12 residues. The CDR3 is CASSTQGDTQYF. As DNA, the CDR3 is TGCGCCAGCAGCACACAGGGGGATACGCAGTATTTT.

The J gene is TRBJ2-7, the V gene TRBV19; no clear D gene. V lost 3 bases and J 5 bases, leaving 14 bases between the germline ends. There are 14 residues in the CDR3. Germline CDR1 LNHDA, CDR2 SQIVND (reference sequence). CDR3 sequence (DNA): TGTGCCAGTAGTATCCGCCAGGACCCCAACGAGCAGTACTTC. Translation gives CASSIRQDPNEQYF.

V is TRBV7-2 and J is TRBJ2-1; no clear D gene. The CDR3 runs to 16 residues. The V end lost 0 bases, the J end lost 7 bases, and 16 bases lay between the germline ends. CDR1 SGHTA and CDR2 FQGNSA come from the germline V gene. The CDR3 spells CASSLASGLKGNEQFF. The CDR3 nucleotides are TGTGCCAGCAGCTTAGCGTCGGGCCTCAAAGGGAATGAGCAGTTCTTC.

The chain carries TRBV7-9 and TRBJ2-7; TRBD1 or TRBD2 may be the D gene (6 bases each). The CDR3 contains 14 residues. Germline V gene data show CDR1 as SEHNR and CDR2 as FQNEAQ (reference sequence). Deletions cut 1 base from V and 4 bases from J, with 11 bases between. CDR3 sequence reads: CASSLEGGLYEQYF. Here the CDR3 DNA reads TGTGCCAGCAGCTTAGAAGGGGGGCTATACGAGCAGTACTTC.

A few counts support this clone. The chain employs TRBV5-4 and TRBJ2-7; the D gene is possibly TRBD2 (6 bases). Germline CDR1 is SGHNT and CDR2 is YYREEE (reference sequence). CDR3 length: 14 amino acids. V lost 0 bases and J 0 bases, leaving 7 bases between the germline ends. The CDR3: CASSLVGGSYEQYF. In DNA form, the CDR3 reads TGTGCCAGCAGCTTGGTGGGGGGCTCCTACGAGCAGTACTTC.

This clone was counted between two and nine times. The V gene is TRBV4-1, the J gene TRBJ1-1; 9 nucleotides agree with TRBD1. The CDR3 loop spans 13 amino acids. With V trimmed by 3 bases and J by 6 bases, 2 bases remained unmatched. CDR1 MGHRA and CDR2 YSYEKL come from the germline V gene. CDR3 sequence (DNA): TGCGCCAGCAGCCATCGGGACAGGGCTGAAGCTTTCTTT. This translates into CASSHRDRAEAFF.

This clone was seen a single time. This chain uses TRBV11-1 with TRBJ2-3; D gene ambiguous. With 0 bases removed from V and 1 base from J, the gap between germline ends came to 17 bases. Germline V gives CDR1 SGHAT, CDR2 FQDESV (reference sequence). The CDR3 sequence is 18 residues long. The CDR3 region has the DNA TGTGCCAGCAGCTTAGCGGGGTGGACCTCCCCCCGCACAGATACGCAGTATTTT. It codes for CASSLAGWTSPRTDTQYF.

The rearrangement links TRBV29-1 to TRBJ2-3; D is unclear. Germline values: CDR1 SQVTM, CDR2 ANQGSEA. There are 11 residues in the CDR3. The V gene lost 7 bases and the J gene lost 4 bases, with 9 bases spanning the gap. The CDR3 DNA reads TGCAGCGAAGGTCTTGCAGATACGCAGTATTTT. It specifies CSEGLADTQYF.

The chain combines TRBV9 with TRBJ2-1, with 10 nucleotides matching TRBD2. V was pared by 1 base and J by 8 bases, with 12 bases of the junction left unmatched. Per the germline V gene, CDR1 is SGDLS and CDR2 is YYNGEE. The CDR3 covers 17 residues. This chain's CDR3 is CASSVSSGGYIGHEQFF. The CDR3 bases are TGTGCCAGCAGCGTATCTAGCGGGGGCTACATCGGGCATGAGCAGTTCTTC.

This clone was found once. The V gene is TRBV5-3, the J gene TRBJ2-1; TRBD2 aligns across 11 bases. TRBV5-3 is sorted into the ORF group, with uncertain function. The junction had 19 bases not matched to a gene; V was cut back by 4 bases and J by 4 bases. The CDR3 runs 20 residues. CDR3 nucleotides: TGTGCCAGAAGCCCTGAATGTCCTAGCGGGGGGCGAAGGTCTTACAATGAGCAGTTCTTC. This gives the protein CARSPECPSGGRRSYNEQFF.

The genes are TRBV10-2 and TRBJ1-5, with 10 bases lining up with TRBD1. Trimming took 4 bases from V and 3 from J; bases not matched to a gene: 3. Germline lookup yields CDR1 WSHSY and CDR2 SAAADI. The CDR3 runs to 15 residues. The CDR3, as DNA: TGCGCCAGCAGTGCGGGACAGGGGAACAATCAGCCCCAGCATTTT. Amino acid sequence: CASSAGQGNNQPQHF.

Concerning this clone itself: Other DNA sequences within the sample encode an identical CDR3. CDR3 in DNA: TGCGCCAGCAGCTTGGAATACGAGCAGTACTTC. Translated: CASSLEYEQYF. The V gene is TRBV5-1, the J gene TRBJ2-7; D unresolved. The CDR3 sequence is 11 residues long. Germline assignment: CDR1 SGHRS and CDR2 YFSETQ. Deletions cut 0 bases from V and 4 bases from J, with 2 bases between.

The chain carries TRBV7-9 and TRBJ2-4, with TRBD2 identical over 13 bases. CDR1 is SEHNR, CDR2 FQNEAQ, per germline (reference sequence). CDR3 length equals 18 residues. Trimming removed 5 bases from V and 1 base from J; junction bases left unmatched: 8. The DNA for the CDR3 is TGTGCCAGCAGCCTAACTAGCGGGGGGGCCCGGGCCAAAAACATTCAGTACTTC. It specifies CASSLTSGGARAKNIQYF.

The genes are TRBV7-8 and TRBJ1-2, with D maybe TRBD1 (6 bases). Germline values: CDR1 SGHVS, CDR2 FQNEAQ. V shed 1 base and J shed 0 bases, with 9 bases lying between them. This CDR3 region has 15 residues. The CDR3 loop reads CASSLGRGSNYGYTF. DNA of the CDR3: TGTGCCAGCAGCTTAGGCAGGGGATCTAACTATGGCTACACCTTC.

The chain combines TRBV18 with TRBJ2-7; a weak D match, TRBD2 (5 bases). Deletions cut 0 bases from V and 5 bases from J, with 8 bases between. The CDR3 spans 13 residues. Looked up from germline, CDR1 is KGHSH and CDR2 is LQKENI. CDR3 sequence: CASSPPGSNEQYF. CDR3 nucleotide sequence: TGTGCCAGCTCACCACCAGGGAGCAACGAGCAGTACTTC.

The chain links TRBV7-3 to TRBJ2-3; 7 positions match TRBD2. The CDR3 totals 15 residues. The germline V gene encodes CDR1 SGHTA and CDR2 FQGTGA. With 5 bases clipped from V and 0 bases from J, the junction kept 5 bases outside the gene matches. The CDR3 sequence: CASSRGEGSTDTQYF. CDR3 nucleotide sequence: TGTGCCAGCAGCCGAGGGGAGGGGAGCACAGATACGCAGTATTTT.

The rearrangement links TRBV7-2 to TRBJ2-2; D unclear. This CDR3 region has 11 residues. The germline CDR1 and CDR2 sequences are SGHTA and FQGNSA. The germline V and J ends were trimmed by 6 bases and 7 bases, with 6 bases remaining between them. CDR3 in amino acids: CASRRVGELFF. Here the CDR3 DNA reads TGTGCCAGCAGGAGAGTCGGGGAGCTGTTTTTT.

The V call is TRBV3-1 (or the pseudogene TRBV3-2), the J call TRBJ2-2; TRBD1 agrees at 8 bases. The V gene end was trimmed by 4 bases and the J gene end by 3 bases; junction bases not matched to a gene: 7. The CDR3 sequence is 16 residues long. The germline V gene has CDR1 LGHDT and CDR2 YNNKEL (reference sequence). This CDR3 reads CASSPPGQDYTGELFF. The CDR3 DNA is TGTGCCAGCAGCCCGCCGGGACAGGACTACACCGGGGAGCTGTTTTTT.

This sequence joins TRBV11-3 and TRBJ1-1; D uncertain. Germline loops: CDR1 SGHNT, CDR2 YENEEA. Trimming cost V 4 bases and J 5 bases, with 11 bases left between them. The CDR3 is 13 amino acids. Here the CDR3 DNA reads TGTGCCAGCAGCTCTGGCGGGTGGACTGAAGCTTTCTTT. Encoded protein: CASSSGGWTEAFF.

The genes are TRBV11-2 and TRBJ2-7, with 7 bases identical to TRBD1. Looked up from germline, CDR1 is SGHAT and CDR2 is FQNNGV. With 4 bases clipped from V and 2 bases from J, the junction kept 8 bases outside the gene matches. The CDR3 is 15 residues long. Here the CDR3 reads CASSSGQIQTYEQYF. The CDR3 nucleotides are TGTGCCAGCAGCTCGGGACAGATCCAAACCTACGAGCAGTACTTC.

In its sample, this clone was seen a few times. The chain combines TRBV19 with TRBJ1-2; D unresolved. Germline V gene data show CDR1 as LNHDA and CDR2 as SQIVND (reference sequence). V was cut by 3 bases and J by 1 base, with 6 bases left in between. CDR3 size: 13 residues. Here the CDR3 DNA reads TGTGCCAGTAGTATCTGGGTTAACTATGGCTACACCTTC. This codes for CASSIWVNYGYTF.

With respect to this clone: Within the sample, other DNA sequences also encode this same CDR3. The chain couples TRBV18 to TRBJ1-5; D unclear. The V gene's germline CDR1 is KGHSH and CDR2 LQKENI. V lost 2 bases and J lost 0, with 2 bases in between. The CDR3 has 13 residues. The CDR3 spells CASSPGSNQPQHF. The CDR3, as DNA: TGTGCCAGCTCACCAGGTAGCAATCAGCCCCAGCATTTT.

The chain combines TRBV7-3 with TRBJ2-3; TRBD1 might be the D (6 bases). Germline assignment: CDR1 SGHTA and CDR2 FQGTGA. This CDR3 has 15 amino acids. V lost 5 bases to trimming and J lost 0 bases, with 12 bases between them. CDR3 sequence: CASSRTATSTDTQYF. The CDR3 DNA reads TGTGCCAGCAGCCGGACAGCCACTAGCACAGATACGCAGTATTTT.

This chain links TRBV27 with TRBJ2-4, with TRBD1 identical over 7 bases. Looked up from germline, CDR1 is MNHEY and CDR2 is SMNVEV (reference sequence). This CDR3 spans 17 amino acids. Trimming took 3 bases from V and 6 from J; bases not matched to a gene: 14. The CDR3 bases are TGTGCCAGCAGTTTCCGACGACCGACAGGGCGGCCAAACATTCAGTACTTC. This translates into CASSFRRPTGRPNIQYF.